This T cell receptor (beta chain) was identified during a study of T-cell reconstitution after alpha-beta-depleted transplantation in children. CDR3 length equals 15 residues. Germline assignment: CDR1 SGHRS and CDR2 YFSETQ. V dropped 1 base and J dropped 0 bases, with 11 bases sitting between them. A library of TCRbeta sequences, prepared with unique molecular identifiers, was generated. TCRdb recomputed calls from the PCR reads with MiXCR, one row per CDR3 protein. The sample holds about 980,000 distinct CDR3 sequences, roughly 29% seen once. This clonotype appeared many times. This specimen was PBMCs, mostly from graft donor cells, taken 360 days after TCRalphabeta/CD19-depleted stem cell transplant. This chain joins TRBV5-1 and TRBJ2-7; the D call may be TRBD1 or TRBD2 (5 bases each). The receptor's source is a boy younger than two who had a stem cell transplant for SCID, so the T cells may come from the graft donor. The CDR3 DNA is TGCGCCAGCAGCTTGTGGTGGGGGACCTCCTACGAGCAGTACTTC. Amino acid sequence: CASSLWWGTSYEQYF.